Presented here are 17 T cell receptor beta chains from one specimen sequenced in a study of identifying expanded T cells in peripheral blood. Libraries were prepared by immunoSEQ multiplex PCR; TCRdb keeps only in-frame clonotypes and omits some of them. This sample has around 130,000 clones; around 88% occur once, and the top ten carry roughly 7.9%. Sequenced sample: blood. Receptors originate from a person between 18 and 70 years old in good health.

The J gene is TRBJ2-3, the V gene TRBV13; 7 bases fit TRBD2. V gave up 7 bases and J gave up 5 bases; unmatched junction bases: 9. The CDR3 sequence is 14 residues long. Germline CDR1 reads PRHDT; CDR2 reads FYEKMQ (reference sequence). CDR3 region: CASNYRGRGDTQYF. DNA for the CDR3: TGTGCCAGCAACTATCGGGGGAGGGGAGATACGCAGTATTTT.

The chain carries TRBV7-3 and TRBJ2-3; tentatively, D is TRBD2 (6 bases). The V end lost 5 bases, the J end lost 6 bases, and 21 bases lay between the germline ends. The CDR3 sequence is 16 residues long. Germline values: CDR1 SGHTA, CDR2 FQGTGA. CDR3 amino acids: CASSTLTGVARDTQYF. DNA of the CDR3: TGTGCCAGCAGCACCCTGACGGGGGTGGCCCGGGATACGCAGTATTTT.

The chain has TRBV4-1 and TRBJ2-7; possible D gene TRBD1, 6 bases. CDR1 MGHRA and CDR2 YSYEKL come from the germline V gene. Trimming took 0 bases from V and 3 from J, leaving 9 bases between them. The CDR3 is 14 amino acids. This chain's CDR3 is CASSQDFRGYEQYF. CDR3 bases: TGCGCCAGCAGCCAAGATTTCAGGGGCTACGAGCAGTACTTC.

This sequence joins TRBV2 and TRBJ1-4, with a possible D match to TRBD1 (6 bases). Germline-derived CDR1 and CDR2 are SNHLY and FYNNEI. V was shortened by 1 base and J by 0 bases, with 9 bases between the two germline ends. The CDR3 is 16 amino acids. The CDR3 nucleotides are TGTGCCAGCAGTGAAGACAGGGTTGCAACTAATGAAAAACTGTTTTTT. Its protein is CASSEDRVATNEKLFF.

The gene calls are TRBV11-1 and TRBJ1-1, with D unclear. The germline V and J ends were trimmed by 0 bases and 5 bases, with 7 bases remaining between them. CDR1 and CDR2 (germline): SGHAT, FQDESV (reference sequence). The CDR3 contains 13 residues. The CDR3 DNA sequence: TGTGCCAGCAGCTTAGCGGGTTTTACTGAAGCTTTCTTT. Residues: CASSLAGFTEAFF.

This rearrangement joins TRBV28 to TRBJ1-6, with D possibly being TRBD1 (6 bases). Trimming took 5 bases from V and 8 from J, leaving 13 bases between them. Germline CDR1 reads MDHEN; CDR2 reads SYDVKM. The CDR3 totals 14 residues. Here the CDR3 DNA reads TGTGCCAGCAGTCCCGGACAGCCGTATTCACCCCTCCACTTT. Encoded protein: CASSPGQPYSPLHF.

The chain has TRBV28 and TRBJ1-4; 7 bases map to TRBD1. CDR3 length: 15 residues. The ends lost 6 bases at V and 2 bases at J; junction bases unmatched: 6. Germline V gene sequence: CDR1 MDHEN, CDR2 SYDVKM. The CDR3 coding sequence is TGTGCCAGCAGAAGACAGGGCCGCACTAATGAAAAACTGTTTTTT. Translation gives CASRRQGRTNEKLFF. The full variable domain, with the rest looked up from reference TRBV28 and TRBJ1-4, is DVKVTQSSRYLVKRTGEKVFLECVQDMDHENMFWYRQDPGLGLRLIYFSYDVKMKEKGDIPEGYSVSREKKERFSLILESASTNQTSMYLCASRRQGRTNEKLFFGSGTQLSVL.

The chain recombines TRBV6-6 with TRBJ2-5; TRBD2 matches 12 bases. J lost 0 bases, V lost 4 bases, and 0 bases had no gene match. The V gene's germline CDR1 is MNHNY and CDR2 SVGAGI (reference sequence). This CDR3 is 15 amino acids long. CDR3 protein: CASSSSGGDQETQYF. The DNA for the CDR3 is TGTGCCAGCAGTTCTAGCGGGGGGGACCAAGAGACCCAGTACTTC.

The chain has TRBV6-1 and TRBJ2-7, with D tentatively TRBD1 (5 bases). V dropped 8 bases and J dropped 5 bases, with 16 bases sitting between them. The germline V gene has CDR1 MNHNS and CDR2 SASEGT. This CDR3 is built from 13 residues. CDR3 sequence: CASSDSRSDEQYF. CDR3 bases: TGTGCCAGCTCCGACAGCAGATCAGACGAGCAGTACTTC.

This clone was detected only a few times. The genes are TRBV6-5 and TRBJ1-2, with D tentatively TRBD1 (6 bases). CDR1 is MNHEY, CDR2 SVGAGI, per germline. This CDR3 is built from 13 residues. Trimming cost V 0 bases and J 6 bases, with 8 bases left between them. CDR3 in DNA: TGTGCCAGCAGTTACTCGAGACAGGATGGCTACACCTTC. As protein: CASSYSRQDGYTF.

The chain employs TRBV6-5 and TRBJ1-4, with 10 positions matching TRBD1. Germline V gives CDR1 MNHEY, CDR2 SVGAGI. CDR3 length equals 16 residues. With V trimmed by 2 bases and J by 8 bases, 8 bases remained unmatched. CDR3 in amino acids: CASSYRFGQGDEKLFF. DNA for the CDR3: TGTGCCAGCAGTTACCGATTCGGACAGGGGGACGAAAAACTGTTTTTT.

The chain recombines TRBV27 with TRBJ1-1; TRBD1 matches at 7 bases. The trim removed 7 bases at V and 1 base at J, leaving 3 bases unmatched. This CDR3 spans 13 amino acids. Looked up from germline, CDR1 is MNHEY and CDR2 is SMNVEV (reference sequence). Here the CDR3 DNA reads TGTGCCAGCATGACAGGGAGGAACACTGAAGCTTTCTTT. Translating it yields CASMTGRNTEAFF.

The V and J genes are TRBV10-3 and TRBJ2-1; 9 nucleotides line up with TRBD2. The CDR3 runs 17 residues. Per germline, CDR1 ENHRY and CDR2 SYGVKD. V trimming: 6 bases; J trimming: 8 bases; junction bases outside the gene matches: 17. CDR3 nucleotides: TGTGCCATCAGCGGGGGCGGGGTAGCGGGAGTTACGGATGAGCAGTTCTTC. This translates into CAISGGGVAGVTDEQFF.

This chain uses TRBV6-6 with TRBJ1-2; 7 bases fit TRBD1. Germline values: CDR1 MNHNY, CDR2 SVGAGI (reference sequence). V dropped 2 bases and J dropped 5; count of bases not matched to a gene: 8. The CDR3 is made up of 15 amino acids. This CDR3 is CASSYGTGASYGYTF. As DNA, the CDR3 is TGTGCCAGCAGTTACGGTACAGGGGCTTCTTATGGCTACACCTTC.

This sequence joins TRBV4-2 and TRBJ1-5; D uncertain. The CDR3 totals 15 residues. In germline, CDR1 is LGHNA, CDR2 YNFKEQ. V lost 0 bases to trimming and J lost 3 bases, with 9 bases between them. CDR3 DNA: TGTGCCAGCAGCCAAGATCGCTGGGTCAATCAGCCCCAGCATTTT. Residues: CASSQDRWVNQPQHF.

The rearrangement links TRBV11-3 to TRBJ2-1; TRBD1 is a possible D gene (6 bases). V lost 1 base and J 9 bases, leaving 13 bases between the germline ends. The CDR3 contains 14 residues. The germline gives CDR1 SGHNT, CDR2 YENEEA. The CDR3 sequence: CASSLAGVGVEQFF. The CDR3 DNA sequence: TGTGCCAGCAGCTTAGCAGGGGTCGGGGTTGAGCAGTTCTTC.

The gene calls are TRBV4-3 and TRBJ1-3, with D uncertain. Deletions cut 4 bases from V and 3 bases from J, with 7 bases between. Germline values: CDR1 LGHNA, CDR2 YSLEER. The CDR3 is 13 residues long. CDR3 amino acids: CASSPTDGNTIYF. DNA for the CDR3: TGCGCCAGCAGCCCCACCGATGGAAACACCATATATTTT.